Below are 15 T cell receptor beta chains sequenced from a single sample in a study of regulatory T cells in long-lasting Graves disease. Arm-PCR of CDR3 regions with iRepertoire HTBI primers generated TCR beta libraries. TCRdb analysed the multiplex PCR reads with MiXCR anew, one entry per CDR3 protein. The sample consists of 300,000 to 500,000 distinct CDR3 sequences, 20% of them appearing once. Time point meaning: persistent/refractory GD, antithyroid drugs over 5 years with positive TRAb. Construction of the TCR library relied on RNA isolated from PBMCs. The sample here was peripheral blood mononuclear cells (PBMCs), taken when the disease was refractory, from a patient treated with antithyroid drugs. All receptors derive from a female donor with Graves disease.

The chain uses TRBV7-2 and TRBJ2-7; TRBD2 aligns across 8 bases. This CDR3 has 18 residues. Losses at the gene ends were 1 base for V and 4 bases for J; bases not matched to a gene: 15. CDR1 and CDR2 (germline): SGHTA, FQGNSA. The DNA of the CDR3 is TGTGCCAGCAGCTTAGATGTCATAGCGGGGCTCCATTGGTACGAGCAGTACTTC. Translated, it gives CASSLDVIAGLHWYEQYF. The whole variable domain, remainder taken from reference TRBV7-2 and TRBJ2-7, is GAGVSQSPSNKVTEKGKDVELRCDPISGHTALYWYRQSLGQGLEFLIYFQGNSAPDKSGLPSDRFSAERTGGSVSTLTIQRTQQEDSAVYLCASSLDVIAGLHWYEQYFGPGTRLTVT.

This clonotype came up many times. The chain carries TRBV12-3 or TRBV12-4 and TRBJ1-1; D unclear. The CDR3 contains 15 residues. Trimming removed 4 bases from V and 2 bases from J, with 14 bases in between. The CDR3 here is CASSSRVRDNTEAFF. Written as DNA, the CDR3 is TGTGCCAGCAGTTCTCGTGTCAGAGATAACACTGAAGCTTTCTTT.

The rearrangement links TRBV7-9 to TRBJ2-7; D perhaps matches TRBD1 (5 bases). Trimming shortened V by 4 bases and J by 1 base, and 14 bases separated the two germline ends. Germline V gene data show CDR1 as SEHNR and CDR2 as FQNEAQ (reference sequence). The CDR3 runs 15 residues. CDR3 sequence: CASSSPTAPSYEQYF. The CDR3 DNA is TGTGCCAGCAGCTCCCCGACAGCTCCGTCCTACGAGCAGTACTTC.

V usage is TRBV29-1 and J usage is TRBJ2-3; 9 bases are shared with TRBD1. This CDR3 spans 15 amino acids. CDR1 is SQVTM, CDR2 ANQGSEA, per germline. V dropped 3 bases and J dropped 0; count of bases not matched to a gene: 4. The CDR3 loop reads CSVEFGTGSTDTQYF. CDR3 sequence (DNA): TGCAGCGTTGAGTTCGGGACAGGGAGCACAGATACGCAGTATTTT.

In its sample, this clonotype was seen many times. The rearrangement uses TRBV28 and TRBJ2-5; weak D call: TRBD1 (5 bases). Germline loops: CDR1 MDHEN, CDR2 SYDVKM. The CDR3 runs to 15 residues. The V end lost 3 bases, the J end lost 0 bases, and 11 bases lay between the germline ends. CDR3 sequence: CASSFGAVHQETQYF. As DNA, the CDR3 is TGTGCCAGCAGTTTTGGGGCAGTACACCAAGAGACCCAGTACTTC.

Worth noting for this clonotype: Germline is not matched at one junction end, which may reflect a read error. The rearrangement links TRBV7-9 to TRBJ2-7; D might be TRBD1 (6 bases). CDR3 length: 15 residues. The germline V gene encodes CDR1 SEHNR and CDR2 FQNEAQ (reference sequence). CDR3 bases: TGCGCCAGCAGCCAAGGAATTGGGGGCCACTACGAGCAGTACTTC. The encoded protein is CASSQGIGGHYEQYF.

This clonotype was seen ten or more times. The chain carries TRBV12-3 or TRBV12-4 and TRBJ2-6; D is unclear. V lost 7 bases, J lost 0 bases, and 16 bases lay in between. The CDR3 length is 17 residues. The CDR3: CASTVRLPLSGANVLTF. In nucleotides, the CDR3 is TGTGCCAGCACAGTCAGGCTCCCTCTCTCTGGGGCCAACGTCCTGACTTTC.

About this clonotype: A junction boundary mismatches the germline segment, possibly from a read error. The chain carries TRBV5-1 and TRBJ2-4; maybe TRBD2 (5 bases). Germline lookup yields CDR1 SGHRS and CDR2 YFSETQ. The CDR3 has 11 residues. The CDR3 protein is CVSSEEDIQYF. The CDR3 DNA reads TGCGTCAGCTCGGAGGAGGACATTCAGTACTTC.

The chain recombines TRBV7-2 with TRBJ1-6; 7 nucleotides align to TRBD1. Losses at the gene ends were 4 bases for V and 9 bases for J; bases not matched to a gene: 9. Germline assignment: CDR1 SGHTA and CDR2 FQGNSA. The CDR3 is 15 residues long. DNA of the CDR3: TGTGCCAGCAGCTCCCAGACAGGGATCCCTTCACCCCTCCACTTT. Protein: CASSSQTGIPSPLHF.

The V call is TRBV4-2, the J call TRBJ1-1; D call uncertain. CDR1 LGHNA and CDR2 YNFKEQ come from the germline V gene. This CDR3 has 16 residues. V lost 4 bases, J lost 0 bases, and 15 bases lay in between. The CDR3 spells CASSRRGLSMNTEAFF. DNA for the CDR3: TGTGCCAGCAGCCGGCGAGGGTTGTCCATGAACACTGAAGCTTTCTTT.

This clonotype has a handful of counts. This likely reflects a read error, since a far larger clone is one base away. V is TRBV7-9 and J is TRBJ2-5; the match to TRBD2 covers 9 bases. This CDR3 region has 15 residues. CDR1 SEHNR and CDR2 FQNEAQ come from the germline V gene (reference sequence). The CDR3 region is CASSVTSGDQEAQYF. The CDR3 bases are TGTGCCAGCAGCGTGACTAGCGGAGACCAAGAGGCCCAGTACTTC.

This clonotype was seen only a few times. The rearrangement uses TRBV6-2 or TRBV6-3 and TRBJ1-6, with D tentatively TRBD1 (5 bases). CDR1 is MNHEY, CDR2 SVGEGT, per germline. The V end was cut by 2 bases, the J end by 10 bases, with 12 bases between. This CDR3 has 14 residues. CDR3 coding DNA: TGTGCCAGCAGTTACGGACAACTCGGCTCACCCCTCCACTTT. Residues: CASSYGQLGSPLHF.

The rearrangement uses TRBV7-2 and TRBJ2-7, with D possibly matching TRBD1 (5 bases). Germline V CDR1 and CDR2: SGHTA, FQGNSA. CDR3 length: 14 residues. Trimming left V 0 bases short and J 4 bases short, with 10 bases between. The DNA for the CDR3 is TGTGCCAGCAGCTTAGCTAAGGGGATGTACGAGCAGTACTTC. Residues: CASSLAKGMYEQYF.

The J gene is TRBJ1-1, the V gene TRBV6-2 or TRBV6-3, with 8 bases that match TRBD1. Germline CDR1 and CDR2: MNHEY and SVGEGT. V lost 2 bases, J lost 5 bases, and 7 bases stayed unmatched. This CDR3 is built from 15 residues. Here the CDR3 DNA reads TGTGCCAGCAGTTACCTCACAGGGGGGTTGACTGAAGCTTTCTTT. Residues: CASSYLTGGLTEAFF.

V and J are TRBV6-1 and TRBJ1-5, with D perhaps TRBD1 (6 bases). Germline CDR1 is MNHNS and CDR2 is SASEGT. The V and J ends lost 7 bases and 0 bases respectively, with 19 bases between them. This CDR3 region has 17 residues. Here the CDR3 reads CASNNRDGVNSNQPQHF. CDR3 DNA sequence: TGTGCCAGCAACAACAGGGATGGGGTAAATAGCAATCAGCCCCAGCATTTT.